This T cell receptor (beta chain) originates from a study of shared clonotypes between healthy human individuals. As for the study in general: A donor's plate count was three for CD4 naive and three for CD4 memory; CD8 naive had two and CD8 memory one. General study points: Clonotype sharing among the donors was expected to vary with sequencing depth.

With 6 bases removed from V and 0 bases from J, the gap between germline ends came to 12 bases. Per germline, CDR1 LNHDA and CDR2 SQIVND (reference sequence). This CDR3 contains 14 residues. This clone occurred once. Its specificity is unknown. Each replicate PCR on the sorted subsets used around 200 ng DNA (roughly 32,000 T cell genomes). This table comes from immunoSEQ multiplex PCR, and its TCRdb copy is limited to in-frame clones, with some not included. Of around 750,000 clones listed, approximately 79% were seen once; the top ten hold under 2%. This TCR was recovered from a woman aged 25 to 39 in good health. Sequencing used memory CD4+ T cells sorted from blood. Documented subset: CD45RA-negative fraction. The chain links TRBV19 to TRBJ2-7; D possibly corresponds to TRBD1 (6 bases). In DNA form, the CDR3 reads TGTGCCAGTAGATCCCGGACAGCCTCCTACGAGCAGTACTTC. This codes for CASRSRTASYEQYF. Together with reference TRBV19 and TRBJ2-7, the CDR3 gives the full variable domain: DGGITQSPKYLFRKEGQNVTLSCEQNLNHDAMYWYRQDPGQGLRLIYYSQIVNDFQKGDIAEGYSVSREKKESFPLTVTSAQKNPTAFYLCASRSRTASYEQYFGPGTRLTVT.